The 14 T cell receptor beta chains below were found in one sample sequenced in a study of Ad26.COV2.S vaccination and SARS-CoV-2 variants (dated by TCRdb to about 2021). The treatment or condition tag for this specimen amounts to: about 20 received Ad26.COV2.S at low or high dose, single or two shots; about 5 received placebo; per-sample allocation not given. Repertoires of vaccine and placebo recipients were sequenced from samples taken on day 63 after the first injection. Library creation used the immunoSEQ multiplex PCR assay. The clones in this table, taken by TCRdb from immuneACCESS, are in-frame only. Not every clone is retained; where verified, under half of the shortfall comes from an unresolved V gene, and the cause of the rest is unknown. Here the sample has roughly 390,000 clones; about nine tenths occur a single time. The ten top clones hold under 4% of the sample. Here the sequenced sample was peripheral blood, taken in a trial of Ad26.COV2.S vaccine versus placebo. These receptors all stem from a person aged 18-60 years who received the Ad26.COV2.S COVID-19 vaccine or a placebo.

V is TRBV19 and J is TRBJ2-3; no clear D gene. V lost 3 bases and J lost 6, with 16 bases in between. This CDR3 is 15 amino acids long. Germline V lookup: CDR1 LNHDA, CDR2 SQIVND (reference sequence). The CDR3 protein is CASSIQTSRRDTQYF. The CDR3 DNA reads as TGTGCCAGTAGTATCCAGACTTCGCGTCGGGATACGCAGTATTTT.

The rearrangement links TRBV19 to TRBJ1-2; 7 nucleotides match TRBD1. Trimming cost V 5 bases and J 13 bases; bases outside gene matches: 10. CDR1 is LNHDA and CDR2 is SQIVND in the germline V gene (reference sequence). This CDR3 has 12 residues. CDR3 loop: CASSRDSTPLTF. The CDR3 DNA reads TGTGCCAGTAGTCGGGACAGCACCCCCCTCACCTTC.

This clone was recorded only once. This chain connects TRBV5-1 to TRBJ1-2; TRBD1 aligns across 7 bases. The CDR3 has 13 amino acids. CDR1 is SGHRS and CDR2 is YFSETQ in the germline V gene. With 5 bases clipped from V and 7 bases from J, the junction kept 8 bases outside the gene matches. CDR3 DNA sequence: TGCGCCAGCAGACCAGACAGGGAGGCTGGCTACACCTTC. Translating it yields CASRPDREAGYTF. The complete variable domain, with remaining parts taken from reference TRBV5-1 and TRBJ1-2, reads KAGVTQTPRYLIKTRGQQVTLSCSPISGHRSVSWYQQTPGQGLQFLFEYFSETQRNKGNFPGRFSGRQFSNSRSEMNVSTLELGDSALYLCASRPDREAGYTFGSGTRLTVV.

The genes are TRBV9 and TRBJ1-6; 9 nucleotides match TRBD1. V was clipped by 4 bases and J by 0 bases; unmatched bases: 11. The CDR3 loop spans 19 amino acids. Germline CDR1 SGDLS, CDR2 YYNGEE. CDR3 sequence reads: CASSQTGTGMSSYNSPLHF. The DNA of the CDR3 is TGTGCCAGCAGCCAAACCGGGACAGGGATGAGCTCCTATAATTCACCCCTCCACTTT.

The J gene is TRBJ2-5, the V gene TRBV5-1; D gene uncertain. The CDR3 has 13 amino acids. Germline V gene lookup returns CDR1 SGHRS and CDR2 YFSETQ. V was clipped by 1 base and J by 4 bases, with 8 bases between them. CDR3 protein: CASSLTVGETQYF. The CDR3 DNA follows: TGCGCCAGCAGCTTGACGGTAGGAGAGACCCAGTACTTC.

The chain is built from TRBV29-1 and TRBJ1-2, with D possibly matching TRBD1 (5 bases). The length of the CDR3 is 14 residues. Germline V gene sequence: CDR1 SQVTM, CDR2 ANQGSEA. Trimming stripped 2 bases from V and 4 bases from J, with 14 bases between. The CDR3 coding sequence is TGCAGCGTTGAAAGTCAGGGATTCGGCTATGGCTACACCTTC. It codes for CSVESQGFGYGYTF.

This rearrangement joins TRBV5-6 to TRBJ1-3, with 9 bases lining up with TRBD1. The CDR3 runs to 18 residues. With 0 bases clipped from V and 0 bases from J, the junction kept 7 bases outside the gene matches. Looked up from germline, CDR1 is SGHDT and CDR2 is YYEEEE. CDR3 sequence reads: CASSLEGTGRFSGNTIYF. The CDR3 DNA follows: TGTGCCAGCAGCTTGGAAGGGACAGGGAGGTTCTCTGGAAACACCATATATTTT.

This rearrangement joins TRBV4-3 to TRBJ2-3; 7 bases match TRBD2. The junction had 6 bases not matched to a gene; V was cut back by 4 bases and J by 2 bases. Germline V CDR1 and CDR2: LGHNA, YSLEER. The CDR3 is 15 residues long. The CDR3 here is CASSRSAGYTDTQYF. The CDR3 coding sequence is TGCGCCAGCAGCCGATCAGCGGGGTACACAGATACGCAGTATTTT.

The chain combines TRBV5-4 with TRBJ1-1; no definite D call. From germline, CDR1 is SGHNT and CDR2 YYREEE (reference sequence). The CDR3 is 13 residues long. The ends were cut back, 3 bases at V and 3 bases at J, with 9 bases in the middle. The CDR3 loop is CASSSGSYTEAFF. The DNA for the CDR3 is TGTGCCAGCAGCTCCGGGAGCTACACTGAAGCTTTCTTT.

The chain recombines TRBV11-2 with TRBJ2-7; D might be TRBD1 (5 bases). The CDR3 is made up of 15 amino acids. Per germline, CDR1 SGHAT and CDR2 FQNNGV. The germline V and J ends were trimmed by 2 bases and 4 bases, with 15 bases remaining between them. The CDR3 DNA is TGTGCCAGCAGCTTAAGTGGGGCAGTACCTTACGAGCAGTACTTC. This codes for CASSLSGAVPYEQYF.

The chain carries TRBV18 and TRBJ2-5; TRBD1 is a possible D gene (5 bases). Germline-derived CDR1 and CDR2 are KGHSH and LQKENI. The germline V and J ends were trimmed by 2 bases and 1 base, with 8 bases remaining between them. There are 14 residues in the CDR3. CDR3: CASSPRQPQETQYF. The CDR3, as DNA: TGTGCCAGCTCACCAAGACAGCCCCAAGAGACCCAGTACTTC.

V gene TRBV3-1 (or the pseudogene TRBV3-2) combines with J gene TRBJ2-7, with D hard to call. CDR3 length equals 14 residues. With 4 bases removed from V and 3 bases from J, the gap between germline ends came to 13 bases. From germline, CDR1 is LGHDT and CDR2 YNNKEL (reference sequence). The CDR3 region is CASSPSEWGYEQYF. DNA of the CDR3: TGTGCCAGCAGCCCCTCTGAATGGGGCTACGAGCAGTACTTC.

This chain uses TRBV19 with TRBJ2-7, with a tentative D call TRBD2 (6 bases). This CDR3 spans 14 amino acids. The germline V gene has CDR1 LNHDA and CDR2 SQIVND (reference sequence). The V gene lost 7 bases and the J gene lost 2 bases, with 15 bases spanning the gap. CDR3 coding DNA: TGTGCCAGTAAACCGGGGAGGTGGGCCTACGAGCAGTACTTC. It yields the protein CASKPGRWAYEQYF.

The chain recombines TRBV18 with TRBJ1-2; possible D gene TRBD1, 6 bases. The CDR3 runs to 14 residues. V shed 4 bases and J shed 3 bases, with 12 bases lying between them. The V gene's germline CDR1 is KGHSH and CDR2 LQKENI. The CDR3 here is CASSLTQGYYGYTF. CDR3 coding DNA: TGTGCCAGCTCACTTACGCAGGGGTACTATGGCTACACCTTC.